This T cell receptor beta chain was found in a study of blood T cells in healthy people across ages. This CDR3 contains 13 residues. V lost 3 bases and J 0 bases, leaving 6 bases between the germline ends. Germline assignment: CDR1 MNHEY and CDR2 SMNVEV (reference sequence). A J-beta primer mix and a sample-barcoded 5' primer were used in a second PCR of about 6 to 12 cycles. A single record per CDR3 protein comes from TCRdb applying MiXCR to the 5' RACE reads. The sample lists about 930,000 distinct CDR3 sequences; roughly 28% were seen once. Per individual sample, total RNA of at least 5 micrograms was extracted. In its sample, this clonotype was seen many times. The sample was also reused in another study, on T cells of mothers and their children.

The sequenced sample consisted of blood. The genes are TRBV27 and TRBJ2-7; D gene ambiguous. The origin of this receptor is a woman aged 40 to 55 in good health. The CDR3, as DNA: TGTGCCAGCAGTTTCCAGATCTCCTACGAGCAGTACTTC. This codes for CASSFQISYEQYF.